Below are 23 T cell receptor beta chains sequenced from a single sample in a study of breast tumors, draining lymph nodes, adjacent tissues. TCRdb processed the multiplex PCR reads anew with MiXCR; each CDR3 protein has one entry. The sample lists approximately 250,000 distinct CDR3 sequences; approximately 36% were seen once. Axillary draining lymph nodes of breast cancer patients supplied the node samples. Sequencing used axillary lymph node tissue. The receptors derive from a female donor with breast cancer. Some clones in this sample may be carry-over from other donors' samples.

This clonotype was picked up a small number of times. The V gene is TRBV6-7, the J gene TRBJ1-5, with D hard to call. TRBV6-7 falls under the ORF class, with uncertain function. The CDR3 length is 17 residues. Trimming removed 8 bases at V and 0 bases at J, with 20 bases between. The CDR3 sequence: CASSRVTRSYSNQPQHF. DNA for the CDR3: TGTGCCAGCTCCCGAGTAACGAGGTCTTATAGCAATCAGCCCCAGCATTTT.

This clonotype was detected ten times or more. V and J are TRBV7-9 and TRBJ2-7, with D tentatively TRBD2 (5 bases). Trimming shortened V by 1 base and J by 12 bases, and 16 bases separated the two germline ends. Germline V CDR1 and CDR2: SEHNR, FQNEAQ (reference sequence). The CDR3 extends over 13 amino acids. The CDR3 nucleotides are TGTGCCAGCAGCTTAGACCCTGAGGGTTTGCCGTACTTC. Protein: CASSLDPEGLPYF. The full variable domain, in which reference TRBV7-9 and TRBJ2-7 provide the parts outside the CDR3, is DTGVSQNPRHKITKRGQNVTFRCDPISEHNRLYWYRQTLGQGPEFLTYFQNEAQLEKSRLLSDRFSAERPKGSFSTLEIQRTEQGDSAMYLCASSLDPEGLPYFGPGTRLTVT.

This clonotype was found a few times. This rearrangement joins TRBV12-3 or TRBV12-4 to TRBJ1-2; TRBD1 agrees at 7 bases. The CDR3 length is 14 residues. The J segment lost 1 base and the V segment lost 5 bases, leaving 4 bases of the junction unmatched. CDR3 DNA: TGTGCCAGCAGTCCGGGACAGTTTAACTATGGCTACACCTTC. This codes for CASSPGQFNYGYTF.

This clonotype was recorded at least ten times. The V call is TRBV20-1, the J call TRBJ2-7, with D hard to call. The CDR3 is 20 residues long. Trimming took 3 bases from V and 2 from J, leaving 32 bases between them. In germline, CDR1 is DFQATT, CDR2 SNEGSKA (reference sequence). For the CDR3, the DNA is TGCAGTGCTAGGCTAATCGCTTGGATAAAACTTCAGATAGAAACCTACGAGCAGTACTTC. It encodes CSARLIAWIKLQIETYEQYF.

The DNA for the CDR3 is TGTGCCAGTAGTACTACAGGGGGCGGCGGAAGTGAGCAGTTCTTC. This codes for CASSTTGGGGSEQFF. The chain carries TRBV19 and TRBJ2-1; 9 positions match TRBD1. Losses at the gene ends were 4 bases for V and 9 bases for J; bases not matched to a gene: 10. The CDR3 is 15 amino acids. The V gene's germline CDR1 is LNHDA and CDR2 SQIVND (reference sequence).

This clonotype was detected many times. The J gene is TRBJ2-1, the V gene TRBV4-2; TRBD2 matches at 12 bases. Looked up from germline, CDR1 is LGHNA and CDR2 is YNFKEQ. The junction had 2 bases not matched to a gene; V was cut back by 4 bases and J by 7 bases. The CDR3 is 14 residues long. The CDR3 nucleotides read TGTGCCAGCAGCCCTAGCGGGAGGGGGAATGAGCAGTTCTTC. This encodes CASSPSGRGNEQFF.

This clonotype was seen at least ten times. The genes are TRBV7-6 and TRBJ2-7; no clear D. This CDR3 comprises 12 residues. The germline CDR1 and CDR2 sequences are SGHVS and FNYEAQ. Trimming left V 2 bases short and J 7 bases short, with 9 bases between. CDR3 DNA sequence: TGTGCCAGCAGCTTACCCCTTGGAGAGCAGTACTTC. Amino acids: CASSLPLGEQYF.

The chain recombines TRBV2 with TRBJ1-2; D call uncertain. The CDR3 runs to 12 residues. V was cut by 9 bases and J by 1 base, with 9 bases left in between. Germline V gene data show CDR1 as SNHLY and CDR2 as FYNNEI. The CDR3 region has the DNA TGTGCCAGTACCCCGGATAACTATGGCTACACCTTC. It is translated as CASTPDNYGYTF.

This clonotype has a count of ten or more. This sequence joins TRBV11-2 and TRBJ2-7; D might be TRBD1 or TRBD2, each matching 6 bases. The length of the CDR3 is 14 residues. V lost 6 bases and J lost 2, with 14 bases in between. Looked up from germline, CDR1 is SGHAT and CDR2 is FQNNGV. The CDR3 here is CASSTPGDTYEQYF. CDR3 in DNA: TGTGCCAGCAGTACCCCGGGGGACACCTACGAGCAGTACTTC.

This clonotype was found many times. In nucleotides, the CDR3 is TGCGCCAGCAGCTTAGACCCACAAAACAATGAGCAGTTCTTC. This sequence encodes CASSLDPQNNEQFF. The chain has TRBV5-1 and TRBJ2-1, with D uncertain. Germline V lookup: CDR1 SGHRS, CDR2 YFSETQ. The V end lost 2 bases, the J end lost 5 bases, and 11 bases lay between the germline ends. This CDR3 region has 14 residues.

The gene calls are TRBV2 and TRBJ2-1; 14 bases align to TRBD2. J gave up 8 bases and V 5 bases, and 11 bases lay outside the gene matches. Germline V gene data show CDR1 as SNHLY and CDR2 as FYNNEI. This CDR3 region has 17 residues. The DNA for the CDR3 is TGTGCCAGCAGTCGACTAGCGGGAGGGCCCCCCCTACATGAGCAGTTCTTC. Amino acids: CASSRLAGGPPLHEQFF. The variable domain in full, completed from reference TRBV2 and TRBJ2-1, reads EPEVTQTPSHQVTQMGQEVILRCVPISNHLYFYWYRQILGQKVEFLVSFYNNEISEKSEIFDDQFSVERPDGSNFTLKIRSTKLEDSAMYFCASSRLAGGPPLHEQFFGPGTRLTVL.

This clonotype was found many times. The rearrangement links TRBV14 to TRBJ2-1; possibly TRBD2 for D (6 bases). This CDR3 is 15 amino acids long. CDR1 and CDR2 (germline): SGHDN, FVKESK. Trimming took off 4 bases at V and 3 bases at J, with 13 bases between the two ends. Here the CDR3 reads CASSPAGGNYNEQFF. DNA of the CDR3: TGTGCCAGCAGCCCTGCCGGGGGAAACTACAATGAGCAGTTCTTC.

This clonotype was seen ten or more times. The chain combines TRBV6-5 with TRBJ1-2; TRBD1 aligns across 8 bases. CDR3 size: 14 residues. V lost 5 bases and J lost 6; bases outside the gene matches: 8. Per germline, CDR1 MNHEY and CDR2 SVGAGI. CDR3 protein: CASSDTRQGNGYTF. For the CDR3, the DNA is TGTGCCAGCAGTGATACCCGACAGGGGAATGGCTACACCTTC.

This clonotype came up a few times. The chain has TRBV2 and TRBJ2-5; 12 bases are shared with TRBD2. Germline V CDR1 and CDR2: SNHLY, FYNNEI. The CDR3 consists of 16 residues. The V segment lost 6 bases and the J segment 0 bases; nucleotides outside the gene matches: 5. Here the CDR3 DNA reads TGTGCCAGCAGCGCTCGACTAGCGGGAGACCAAGAGACCCAGTACTTC. Translated, it gives CASSARLAGDQETQYF.

This clonotype was found many times. The chain combines TRBV5-1 with TRBJ2-1; 7 bases line up with TRBD1. The CDR3 sequence is 11 residues long. J lost 12 bases, V lost 2 bases, and 2 bases had no gene match. Germline loops: CDR1 SGHRS, CDR2 YFSETQ. The CDR3 loop is CASSLGQAQFF. CDR3 sequence (DNA): TGCGCCAGCAGCTTAGGACAGGCGCAGTTCTTC.

This clonotype was picked up many times. J is TRBJ2-5 and V is TRBV3-1, with D hard to call. Germline V gene sequence: CDR1 LGHDT, CDR2 YNNKEL (reference sequence). The CDR3 length is 11 residues. V was clipped by 6 bases and J by 4 bases, with 6 bases between them. The CDR3 loop is CASRYRETQYF. In nucleotides, the CDR3 is TGTGCCAGCAGATACAGAGAGACCCAGTACTTC.

The chain combines TRBV28 with TRBJ1-4; no clear D. Germline V lookup: CDR1 MDHEN, CDR2 SYDVKM. This CDR3 spans 15 amino acids. Trimming took off 6 bases at V and 8 bases at J, with 19 bases between the two ends. DNA for the CDR3: TGTGCCAGCAGCGCCCCCCCCGCGTTGAGGGAAAAACTGTTTTTT. It translates to CASSAPPALREKLFF.

The CDR3 nucleotides read TGCGCCAGCAGCCGACCCGGGACAGGGGGCATGGGAGAGACCCAGTACTTC. It specifies CASSRPGTGGMGETQYF. The chain combines TRBV5-1 with TRBJ2-5; 12 bases match TRBD1. The CDR3 runs 17 residues. After removal of 4 bases from V and 4 bases from J, the junction contained 11 bases not matched to a gene. Germline loops: CDR1 SGHRS, CDR2 YFSETQ.

In its sample, this clonotype was seen once. The V call is TRBV24-1, the J call TRBJ1-2, with 7 bases matching TRBD1. The V and J ends lost 12 bases and 8 bases, in that order; junction bases with no gene match: 11. CDR3 length equals 12 residues. Germline assignment: CDR1 KGHDR and CDR2 SFDVKD. The CDR3: CAPTGAVGGYTF. CDR3 DNA: TGTGCCCCAACAGGGGCAGTGGGCGGCTACACCTTC.

The J gene is TRBJ2-5, the V gene TRBV7-9; the D gene is possibly TRBD1 (6 bases). This CDR3 is 14 amino acids long. The germline gives CDR1 SEHNR, CDR2 FQNEAQ (reference sequence). V gave up 1 base and J gave up 11 bases, with 17 bases separating them. The CDR3 sequence: CASSLVGRGRDQYF. DNA for the CDR3: TGTGCCAGCAGCTTAGTCGGCAGGGGAAGGGATCAGTACTTC.

Concerning this clonotype: A much larger clone lies one base from this, so it may be a read error. CDR3 coding DNA: TGTGCCTGGAGTGTAGTGTGGCTCTCTGGAAACACCATATATTTT. This codes for CAWSVVWLSGNTIYF. The rearrangement links TRBV30 to TRBJ1-3, with D unresolved. The germline gives CDR1 GTSNPN, CDR2 SVGIG (reference sequence). The CDR3 length is 15 residues. V gave up 0 bases and J gave up 0 bases, with 9 bases separating them. Filled out from reference TRBV30 and TRBJ1-3, the complete variable domain reads SQTIHQWPATLVQPVGSPLSLECTVEGTSNPNLYWYRQAAGRGLQLLFYSVGIGQISSEVPQNLSASRPQDRQFILSSKKLLLSDSGFYLCAWSVVWLSGNTIYFGEGSWLTVV.

About this clonotype itself: A clone one base away is much larger, so this may be a read error. No conserved phenylalanine or tryptophan is present at the end of the CDR3, so a read error is the likely explanation. The J gene is TRBJ1-2, the V gene TRBV18; 9 nucleotides agree with TRBD1. Unmatched junction bases numbered 7, after V lost 1 base and J lost 7 bases. This CDR3 contains 15 residues. Germline CDR1 and CDR2: KGHSH and LQKENI. The CDR3 here is CASSPLAGQGVGYTL. Here the CDR3 DNA reads TGTGCCAGCTCACCACTAGCGGGACAGGGTGTTGGCTACACCCTC.

This clonotype has at least ten counts. V gene TRBV6-1 combines with J gene TRBJ1-6, with D hard to call. This CDR3 is 13 amino acids long. Trimming stripped 7 bases from V and 4 bases from J, with 8 bases between. From germline, CDR1 is MNHNS and CDR2 SASEGT. CDR3 amino acids: CASNSIYNSPLHF. CDR3 in DNA: TGTGCCAGCAACAGTATTTATAATTCACCCCTCCACTTT.